This T cell receptor beta chain was recovered during a study of blood T cells in healthy people across ages. A sample-barcoded 5' primer and a J-beta primer mix were used in a second PCR of about 7 to 12 cycles. TCRdb re-derived calls from the 5' RACE reads in MiXCR, one entry per CDR3 protein. This table has about 780,000 distinct CDR3 sequences, approximately 67% appearing once. The trim removed 5 bases at V and 5 bases at J, leaving 19 bases unmatched. CDR1 is SGHVS and CDR2 is FNYEAQ in the germline V gene. The CDR3 loop spans 18 amino acids. The TCR originated in a man aged 30 to 39 in good health. The sequenced sample was blood. The chain joins TRBV7-6 to TRBJ2-3, with 7 bases identical to TRBD2. The CDR3 nucleotides read TGTGCCAGCAGCCCGAGAAGGACTAGTGTTTTGCCAGGAGATACGCAGTATTTT. It translates to CASSPRRTSVLPGDTQYF.